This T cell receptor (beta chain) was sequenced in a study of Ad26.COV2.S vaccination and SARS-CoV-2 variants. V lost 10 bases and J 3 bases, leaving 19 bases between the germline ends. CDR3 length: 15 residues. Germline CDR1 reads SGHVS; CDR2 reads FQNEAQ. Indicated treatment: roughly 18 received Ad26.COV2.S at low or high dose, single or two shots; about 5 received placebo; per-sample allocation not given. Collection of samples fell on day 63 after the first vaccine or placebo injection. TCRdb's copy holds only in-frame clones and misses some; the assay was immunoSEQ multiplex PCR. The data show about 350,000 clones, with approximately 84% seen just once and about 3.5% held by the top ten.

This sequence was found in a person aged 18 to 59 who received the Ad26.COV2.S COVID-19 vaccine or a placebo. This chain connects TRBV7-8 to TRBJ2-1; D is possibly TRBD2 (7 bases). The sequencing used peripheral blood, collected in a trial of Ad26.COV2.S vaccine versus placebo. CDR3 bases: TGTGCCATCGACGCAAGGGGGAGGGGCTACAATGAGCAGTTCTTC. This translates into CAIDARGRGYNEQFF.